This T cell receptor beta chain derives from a study of T cell repertoires in cytomegalovirus infection. Study outcomes and limitations: CMV-specific TCR beta clonotypes restricted by HLA-C dominated the ex vivo response.

TCRdb ran MiXCR on the reads and lists one entry per CDR3 protein. This table holds about 740,000 distinct CDR3 sequences, about a third found once. This clonotype has just a few counts. What it recognizes is unknown. The CDR3 is 11 amino acids. CDR1 is ENHRY, CDR2 SYGVKD, per germline. V was trimmed by 9 bases and J by 2 bases, leaving 8 bases between them. The sample was PBMCs. The TCR was taken from a human donor in good health (CMV status not recorded). Some clones in this sample may be carry-over from other donors' samples. The chain joins TRBV10-3 to TRBJ2-7; D not resolved. The CDR3 is CAISDTYEQYF. The CDR3 DNA sequence: TGTGCCATAAGCGACACCTACGAGCAGTACTTC.